This record looks at one T cell receptor (beta chain) sequence and its context. Antigen: not known. TCRdb analysed the reads with MiXCR anew, one entry per CDR3 protein. Among about 270,000 distinct CDR3 sequences, roughly a fifth were seen once, and the ten largest hold approximately 20%. This entry comes from a study of T cell repertoires in cytomegalovirus infection. V lost 1 base and J lost 7; bases outside the gene matches: 13. The CDR3 runs to 17 residues. CDR1 and CDR2 (germline): MNHEY, SVGEGT. The clonotype comes from a human donor in good health (CMV status not recorded). Some clones in this sample may be carry-over from other donors' samples. The chain employs TRBV6-2 or TRBV6-3 and TRBJ2-3; 8 nucleotides agree with TRBD2. Sequences were derived from cultured PBMCs, sampled from culture after CMV antigen stimulation. DNA of the CDR3: TGTGCCAGCAGTTACTTCACTAGCGGAACAAATGCGAATACGCAGTATTTT. Amino acids: CASSYFTSGTNANTQYF.